The 22 T cell receptor beta chains below were found in one sample sequenced in a study of T cell repertoires in cytomegalovirus infection. No cognate antigen is known for these TCRs. One entry per CDR3 protein results from TCRdb running MiXCR on the reads. The sample holds a few hundred thousand distinct CDR3 sequences, approximately 35% seen once. Sequences were derived from cultured PBMCs, sampled from culture after CMV antigen stimulation. The receptors shown here come from a human donor in good health (CMV status not recorded). Some clones in this sample may be carry-over from other donors' samples.

The CDR3 nucleotides read TGTGCCAGCAGCCCCCAAGCGGGCAGTAGCTACGAGCAGTACTTC. This translates into CASSPQAGSSYEQYF. The chain couples TRBV7-6 to TRBJ2-7, with D tentatively TRBD2 (6 bases). The germline V gene has CDR1 SGHVS and CDR2 FNYEAQ. Trimming removed 5 bases from V and 3 bases from J, with 17 bases in between. This CDR3 region has 15 residues. Full variable domain (outside the CDR3, taken from reference TRBV7-6 and TRBJ2-7): GAGVSQSPRYKVTKRGQDVALRCDPISGHVSLYWYRQALGQGPEFLTYFNYEAQQDKSGLPNDRFSAERPEGSISTLTIQRTEQRDSAMYRCASSPQAGSSYEQYFGPGTRLTVT.

With regard to this clonotype: A read error may explain this, as a much larger clone is one base away. The chain carries TRBV10-1 and TRBJ2-2; a weak D match, TRBD1 (6 bases). The CDR3 extends over 13 amino acids. The germline gives CDR1 WNHNN, CDR2 SYGVQD (reference sequence). V was cut by 2 bases and J by 9 bases, with 10 bases left in between. In DNA form, the CDR3 reads TGCGCCAGCAGTGAGGGGGGCAGCCGGGAGCTGTTTTTT. The encoded protein is CASSEGGSRELFF.

The genes are TRBV6-2 or TRBV6-3 and TRBJ2-3, with D hard to call. The CDR3 is 13 amino acids. V lost 6 bases and J 1 base, leaving 8 bases between the germline ends. Germline-derived CDR1 and CDR2 are MNHEY and SVGEGT. Written as DNA, the CDR3 is TGTGCCAGCAGAATCGACCGCACAGATACGCAGTATTTT. Its translation: CASRIDRTDTQYF.

The chain joins TRBV7-9 to TRBJ2-5; D could derive from TRBD1 or TRBD2 (5 bases each). Between the trimmed V and J ends, which lost 6 bases and 2 bases, there was a span of 13 bases. CDR3 size: 14 residues. Germline-derived CDR1 and CDR2 are SEHNR and FQNEAQ (reference sequence). The CDR3 spells CASSLGEYQETQYF. The DNA for the CDR3 is TGTGCCAGCAGTCTAGGGGAGTATCAAGAGACCCAGTACTTC.

This chain uses TRBV2 with TRBJ2-3, with 12 bases that match TRBD2. This CDR3 is 17 amino acids long. With V trimmed by 6 bases and J by 4 bases, 11 bases remained unmatched. Germline V gene data show CDR1 as SNHLY and CDR2 as FYNNEI. The CDR3 sequence: CASSALLAGGWADTQYF. The CDR3 DNA reads TGTGCCAGCAGCGCGTTACTAGCGGGAGGATGGGCAGATACGCAGTATTTT.

This chain connects TRBV28 to TRBJ2-1; D is undetermined. The CDR3 runs 12 residues. The V end was cut by 9 bases, the J end by 9 bases, with 15 bases between. CDR1 MDHEN and CDR2 SYDVKM come from the germline V gene. In nucleotides, the CDR3 is TGTGCCAGTGCCCCCGGGCGGTCTGAGCAGTTCTTC. Residues: CASAPGRSEQFF.

The V and J genes are TRBV6-1 and TRBJ1-2; D is undetermined. CDR1 and CDR2 (germline): MNHNS, SASEGT. V lost 5 bases, J lost 1 base, and 11 bases lay in between. The CDR3 spans 14 residues. The CDR3 protein is CASSPITDNYGYTF. The CDR3 coding sequence is TGTGCCAGCAGTCCTATAACAGATAACTATGGCTACACCTTC.

The chain has TRBV12-3 or TRBV12-4 and TRBJ2-1; TRBD2 aligns across 9 bases. J lost 6 bases, V lost 7 bases, and 4 bases had no gene match. This CDR3 region has 13 residues. The DNA for the CDR3 is TGTGCCAGCAATCTAGCGGGGTTCAATGAGCAGTTCTTC. As protein: CASNLAGFNEQFF.

The J gene is TRBJ2-1, the V gene TRBV7-6; 7 nucleotides align to TRBD2. V lost 6 bases to trimming and J lost 7 bases; unmatched junction nucleotides: 6. Germline values: CDR1 SGHVS, CDR2 FNYEAQ. This CDR3 contains 13 residues. CDR3 region: CASRPLAVNEQFF. CDR3 sequence (DNA): TGTGCCAGCAGACCCCTAGCGGTAAATGAGCAGTTCTTC.

This clonotype was counted between two and nine times. This chain uses TRBV7-2 with TRBJ2-4; D might be TRBD1 (6 bases). From germline, CDR1 is SGHTA and CDR2 FQGNSA. Trimming shortened V by 5 bases and J by 9 bases, and 17 bases separated the two germline ends. There are 14 residues in the CDR3. The CDR3 nucleotides are TGTGCCAGCAGCCAAACGGGGCTAGGGGGCATTCAGTACTTC. As protein: CASSQTGLGGIQYF.

This clonotype was recorded a few times. The chain carries TRBV7-2 and TRBJ2-1, with a tentative D call TRBD2 (7 bases). The germline gives CDR1 SGHTA, CDR2 FQGNSA. The CDR3 loop spans 15 amino acids. V was pared by 5 bases and J by 9 bases, with 20 bases between. The CDR3 region has the DNA TGTGCCAGCAGCCCGAGAGGGGGGGCGGGGACTGAGCAGTTCTTC. Its translation is CASSPRGGAGTEQFF.

There are a few counts of this clonotype. This chain links TRBV4-1 with TRBJ2-1, with 10 bases identical to TRBD2. The CDR3 consists of 18 residues. Per the germline V gene, CDR1 is MGHRA and CDR2 is YSYEKL. After removal of 6 bases from V and 6 bases from J, the junction contained 17 bases not matched to a gene. CDR3 coding DNA: TGCGCCAGCAGATATCAGTGGCTAGCGGGAGAAAGGGGCAATGAGCAGTTCTTC. The encoded protein is CASRYQWLAGERGNEQFF.

The chain combines TRBV4-1 with TRBJ2-7; TRBD2 matches at 10 bases. The CDR3 has 15 residues. Germline values: CDR1 MGHRA, CDR2 YSYEKL. V shed 3 bases and J 4 bases; nucleotides not matched to a gene: 6. For the CDR3, the DNA is TGCGCCAGCAGCCATACCGGGACTAGCGCTTACGAGCAGTACTTC. Amino acids: CASSHTGTSAYEQYF.

This clonotype was found a few times. The chain carries TRBV7-8 and TRBJ2-1, with a possible D match to TRBD2 (6 bases). The germline V gene encodes CDR1 SGHVS and CDR2 FQNEAQ. The CDR3 sequence is 16 residues long. V dropped 5 bases and J dropped 5 bases, with 19 bases sitting between them. The CDR3 DNA is TGTGCCAGCAGCCCTGCCGGACTACGTAAACACAATGAGCAGTTCTTC. This codes for CASSPAGLRKHNEQFF.

This clonotype appeared many times. In nucleotides, the CDR3 is TGTGCCAGCAGCTTAGTCAACAATGAGCAGTTCTTC. As protein: CASSLVNNEQFF. The chain recombines TRBV7-8 with TRBJ2-1; D call uncertain. Germline V gene data show CDR1 as SGHVS and CDR2 as FQNEAQ. CDR3 size: 12 residues. Trimming pared 1 base from V and 5 bases from J, leaving 3 bases between.

V usage is TRBV6-5 and J usage is TRBJ2-3; D is perhaps TRBD2 (5 bases). The CDR3 length is 14 residues. V dropped 6 bases and J dropped 0 bases, with 10 bases sitting between them. In germline, CDR1 is MNHEY, CDR2 SVGAGI. This chain's CDR3 is CASRLWTSTDTQYF. Here the CDR3 DNA reads TGTGCCAGCAGGCTCTGGACTAGCACAGATACGCAGTATTTT.

There are a few counts of this clonotype. The rearrangement joins TRBV7-9 to TRBJ1-5; D gene unclear. The ends were cut back, 1 base at V and 5 bases at J, with 12 bases in the middle. Germline-derived CDR1 and CDR2 are SEHNR and FQNEAQ (reference sequence). The CDR3 runs 15 residues. CDR3 in DNA: TGTGCCAGCAGCTTAGTGGTGGACGGGGATCAGCCCCAGCATTTT. Its translation is CASSLVVDGDQPQHF.

This clonotype was counted between two and nine times. The V gene is TRBV12-3 or TRBV12-4, the J gene TRBJ1-2, with unresolved D. The ends were cut back, 7 bases at V and 1 base at J, with 13 bases in the middle. The CDR3 runs to 14 residues. The CDR3 DNA follows: TGTGCCAGCACTTTCGCACCGTTTAACTATGGCTACACCTTC. Amino acid sequence: CASTFAPFNYGYTF.

This clonotype was seen a few times. This sequence joins TRBV5-1 and TRBJ2-1, with 7 bases lining up with TRBD2. The CDR3 length is 15 residues. Germline V CDR1 and CDR2: SGHRS, YFSETQ. Germline trimming cut 1 base from V and 7 bases from J; bases unmatched to any gene: 8. The chain's CDR3 is CASSLPGGSTNEQFF. DNA of the CDR3: TGCGCCAGCAGCTTGCCGGGGGGAAGCACGAATGAGCAGTTCTTC.

This clonotype occurred a few times. V is TRBV6-2 or TRBV6-3 and J is TRBJ2-7, with D hard to call. From germline, CDR1 is MNHEY and CDR2 SVGEGT. The CDR3 covers 13 residues. The germline V and J ends were trimmed by 2 bases and 9 bases, with 14 bases remaining between them. CDR3 bases: TGTGCCAGCAGTTACGGAGACTCCGCAGGGCAGTACTTC. It is translated as CASSYGDSAGQYF.

This clonotype was detected only a few times. The V call is TRBV7-6, the J call TRBJ2-5; a possible D gene is TRBD2 (7 bases). V was pared by 6 bases and J by 2 bases, with 16 bases between. The germline V gene encodes CDR1 SGHVS and CDR2 FNYEAQ. CDR3 size: 15 residues. The CDR3 DNA reads as TGTGCCAGCAGAGAGACGGGGGGCTCACAAGAGACCCAGTACTTC. This encodes CASRETGGSQETQYF.

This clonotype was detected ten times or more. The chain recombines TRBV28 with TRBJ2-1, with 7 bases matching TRBD2. Germline CDR1 is MDHEN and CDR2 is SYDVKM. The V gene end was trimmed by 6 bases and the J gene end by 8 bases; junction bases not matched to a gene: 13. The CDR3 consists of 15 residues. CDR3 coding DNA: TGTGCCAGCAGCACCGCGGGACTATCTTTCCATGAGCAGTTCTTC. Its protein is CASSTAGLSFHEQFF.